This T cell receptor (beta chain) comes out of a study of T-cell reconstitution after alpha-beta-depleted transplantation in children. Findings and limits, study-wide: Hyperexpanded clones declined; after one year, newly produced T cells mostly supplied diversity. For some patients, TCRbeta diversity was high at day 60 because of recipient T cells and thymic progenitors that survived. Approximately two months post-transplant, alpha-beta T cells reportedly originated from several hundred expanded graft clones.

The V gene lost 4 bases and the J gene lost 4 bases, with 17 bases spanning the gap. Germline V gene sequence: CDR1 MDHEN, CDR2 SYDVKM. This CDR3 spans 16 amino acids. For TCRbeta, the library was prepared with unique molecular identifiers. TCRdb itself ran the PCR reads through MiXCR, one entry per CDR3 protein. The repertoire holds 280,000 or so distinct CDR3 sequences, with under 14% as singletons. Turning to this clonotype: Antigen unknown.

This TCR came from a male patient between 2 and 10 years old who had a stem cell transplant for chronic granulomatous disease, so the T cells may come from the graft donor. Sequenced here: peripheral blood, sampled 180 days after TCRalphabeta/CD19-depleted stem cell transplant. V usage is TRBV28 and J usage is TRBJ2-4; D perhaps matches TRBD1 (8 bases). The CDR3 bases are TGTGCCAGCAGTTCCAGGACAGGGCGGGGGAAAAACATTCAGTACTTC. It codes for CASSSRTGRGKNIQYF.